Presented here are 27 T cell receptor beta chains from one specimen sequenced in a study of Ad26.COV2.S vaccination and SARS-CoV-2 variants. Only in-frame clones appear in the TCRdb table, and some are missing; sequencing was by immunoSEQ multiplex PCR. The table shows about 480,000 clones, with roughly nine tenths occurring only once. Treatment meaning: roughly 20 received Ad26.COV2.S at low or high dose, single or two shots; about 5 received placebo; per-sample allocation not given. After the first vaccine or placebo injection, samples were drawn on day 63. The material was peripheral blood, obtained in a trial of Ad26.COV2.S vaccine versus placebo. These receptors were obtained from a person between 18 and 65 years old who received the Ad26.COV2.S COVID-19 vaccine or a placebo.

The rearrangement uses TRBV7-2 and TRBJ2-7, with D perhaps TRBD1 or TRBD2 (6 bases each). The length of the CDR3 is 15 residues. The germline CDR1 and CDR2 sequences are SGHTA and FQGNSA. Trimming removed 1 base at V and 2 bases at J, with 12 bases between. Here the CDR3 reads CASSLVGRGAYEQYF. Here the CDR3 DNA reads TGTGCCAGCAGCTTAGTAGGTAGGGGGGCCTACGAGCAGTACTTC.

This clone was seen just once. The CDR3 DNA follows: TGTGCCAGCAGTCCTAGCGGGAACACCGGGGAGCTGTTTTTT. Amino acids: CASSPSGNTGELFF. The J gene is TRBJ2-2, the V gene TRBV2; TRBD2 aligns across 7 bases. J gave up 1 base and V 5 bases, and 1 base lay outside the gene matches. The CDR3 contains 14 residues. CDR1 is SNHLY and CDR2 is FYNNEI in the germline V gene.

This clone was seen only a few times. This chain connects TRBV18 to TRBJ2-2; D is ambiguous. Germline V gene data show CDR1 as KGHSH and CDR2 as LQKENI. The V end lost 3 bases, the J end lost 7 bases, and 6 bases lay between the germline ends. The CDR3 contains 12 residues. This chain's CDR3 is CASSPRLGELFF. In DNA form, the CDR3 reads TGTGCCAGCTCACCCCGACTCGGGGAGCTGTTTTTT.

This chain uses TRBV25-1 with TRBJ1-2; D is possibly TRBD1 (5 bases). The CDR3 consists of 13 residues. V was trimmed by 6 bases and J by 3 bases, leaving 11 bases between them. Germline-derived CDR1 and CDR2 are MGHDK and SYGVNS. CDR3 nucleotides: TGTGCCAGCAGACCCGTGGGGGACTATGGCTACACCTTC. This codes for CASRPVGDYGYTF.

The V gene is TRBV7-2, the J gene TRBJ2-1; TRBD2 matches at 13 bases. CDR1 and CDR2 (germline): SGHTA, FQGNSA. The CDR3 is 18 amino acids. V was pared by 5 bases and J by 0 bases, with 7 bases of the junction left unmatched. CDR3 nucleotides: TGTGCCAGCAGCCTAAGACTAGCGGGAGGCAGCTCCTACAATGAGCAGTTCTTC. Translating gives CASSLRLAGGSSYNEQFF.

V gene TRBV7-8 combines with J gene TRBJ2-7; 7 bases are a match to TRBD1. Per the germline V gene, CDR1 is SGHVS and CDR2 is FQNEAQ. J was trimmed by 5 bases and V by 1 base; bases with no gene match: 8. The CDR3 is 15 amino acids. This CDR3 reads CASSLGGQERNEQYF. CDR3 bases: TGTGCCAGCAGCTTAGGCGGACAGGAGCGGAACGAGCAGTACTTC.

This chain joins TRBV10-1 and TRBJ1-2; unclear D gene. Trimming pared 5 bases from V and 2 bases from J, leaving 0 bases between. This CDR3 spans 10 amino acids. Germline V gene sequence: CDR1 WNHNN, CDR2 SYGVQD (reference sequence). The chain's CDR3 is CASSNYGYTF. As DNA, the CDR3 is TGCGCCAGCAGTAACTATGGCTACACCTTC.

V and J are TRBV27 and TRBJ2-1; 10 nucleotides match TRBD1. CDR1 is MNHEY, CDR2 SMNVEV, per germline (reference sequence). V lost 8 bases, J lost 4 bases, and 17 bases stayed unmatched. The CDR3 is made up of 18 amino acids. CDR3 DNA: TGTGCCAGCGGGGCGAATCGGCGTTCGGGACAGGGGTACAATGAGCAGTTCTTC. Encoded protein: CASGANRRSGQGYNEQFF.

CDR3 nucleotide sequence: TGTGCCAGCAGCCACGCGGATCGGACTAGGTGGGTGTCTGAGCAGTTCTTC. Protein: CASSHADRTRWVSEQFF. V is TRBV3-1 (or the pseudogene TRBV3-2) and J is TRBJ2-1; TRBD2 agrees at 7 bases. The CDR3 runs to 17 residues. Looked up from germline, CDR1 is LGHDT and CDR2 is YNNKEL (reference sequence). Trimming at V came to 3 bases and at J to 9 bases, leaving 17 bases not matched to a gene.

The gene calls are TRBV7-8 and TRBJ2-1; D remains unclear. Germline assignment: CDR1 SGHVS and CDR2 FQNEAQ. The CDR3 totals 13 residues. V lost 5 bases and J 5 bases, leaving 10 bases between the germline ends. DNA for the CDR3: TGTGCCAGCAGCACAGACGCTAACAATGAGCAGTTCTTC. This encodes CASSTDANNEQFF.

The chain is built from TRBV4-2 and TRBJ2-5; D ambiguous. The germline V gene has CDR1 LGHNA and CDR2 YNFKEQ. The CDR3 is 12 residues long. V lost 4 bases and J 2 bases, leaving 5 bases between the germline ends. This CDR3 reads CASSRSQETQYF. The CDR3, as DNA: TGTGCCAGCAGCCGGTCGCAAGAGACCCAGTACTTC.

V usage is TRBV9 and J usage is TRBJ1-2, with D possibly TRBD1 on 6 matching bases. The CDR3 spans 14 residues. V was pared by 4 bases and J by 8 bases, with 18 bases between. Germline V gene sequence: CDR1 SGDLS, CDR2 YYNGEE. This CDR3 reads CASSPGVALEGYTF. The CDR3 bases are TGTGCCAGCAGCCCAGGGGTAGCACTTGAAGGCTACACCTTC.

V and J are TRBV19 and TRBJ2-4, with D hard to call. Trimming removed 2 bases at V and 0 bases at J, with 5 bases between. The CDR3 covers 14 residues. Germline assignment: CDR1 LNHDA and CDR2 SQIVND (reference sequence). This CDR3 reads CASSIPLAKNIQYF. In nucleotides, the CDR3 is TGTGCCAGTAGTATACCTCTAGCCAAAAACATTCAGTACTTC.

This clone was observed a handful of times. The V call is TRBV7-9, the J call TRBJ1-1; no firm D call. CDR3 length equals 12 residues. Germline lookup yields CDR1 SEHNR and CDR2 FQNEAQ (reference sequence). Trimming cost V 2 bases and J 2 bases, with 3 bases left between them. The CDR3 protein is CASSLHNTEAFF. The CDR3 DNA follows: TGTGCCAGCAGCTTACATAACACTGAAGCTTTCTTT.

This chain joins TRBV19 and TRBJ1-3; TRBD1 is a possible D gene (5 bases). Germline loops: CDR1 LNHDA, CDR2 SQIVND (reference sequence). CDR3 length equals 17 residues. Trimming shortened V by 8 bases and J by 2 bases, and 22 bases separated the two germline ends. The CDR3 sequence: CASLAIRQRGTGNTIYF. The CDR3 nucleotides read TGTGCCAGTCTCGCGATCCGACAGAGGGGAACTGGAAACACCATATATTTT.

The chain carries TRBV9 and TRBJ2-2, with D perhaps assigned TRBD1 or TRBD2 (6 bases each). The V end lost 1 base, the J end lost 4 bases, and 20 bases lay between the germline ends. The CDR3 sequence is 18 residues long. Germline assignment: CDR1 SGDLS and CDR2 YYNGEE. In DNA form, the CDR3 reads TGTGCCAGCAGCGTAACCGAGGGGGGCCCCACGAGCACCGGGGAGCTGTTTTTT. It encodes CASSVTEGGPTSTGELFF.

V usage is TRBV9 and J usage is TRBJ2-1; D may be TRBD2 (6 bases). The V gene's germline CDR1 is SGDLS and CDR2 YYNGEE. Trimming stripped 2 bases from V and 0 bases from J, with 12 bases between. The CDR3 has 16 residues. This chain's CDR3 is CASSVTLGGSYNEQFF. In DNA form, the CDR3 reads TGTGCCAGCAGCGTTACCCTGGGAGGCTCCTACAATGAGCAGTTCTTC. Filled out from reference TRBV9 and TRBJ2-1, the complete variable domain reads DSGVTQTPKHLITATGQRVTLRCSPRSGDLSVYWYQQSLDQGLQFLIQYYNGEERAKGNILERFSAQQFPDLHSELNLSSLELGDSALYFCASSVTLGGSYNEQFFGPGTRLTVL.

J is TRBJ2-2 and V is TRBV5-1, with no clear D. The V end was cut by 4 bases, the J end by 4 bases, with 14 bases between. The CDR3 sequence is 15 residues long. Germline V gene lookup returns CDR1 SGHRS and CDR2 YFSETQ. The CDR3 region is CASSLRDTATGELFF. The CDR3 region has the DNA TGCGCCAGCAGCCTAAGAGACACAGCCACCGGGGAGCTGTTTTTT.

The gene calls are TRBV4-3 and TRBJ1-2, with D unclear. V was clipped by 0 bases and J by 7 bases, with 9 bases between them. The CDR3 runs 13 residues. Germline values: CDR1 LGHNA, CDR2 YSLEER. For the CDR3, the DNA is TGCGCCAGCAGCCAAGAATACGGTGGTGGCTACACCTTC. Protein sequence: CASSQEYGGGYTF.

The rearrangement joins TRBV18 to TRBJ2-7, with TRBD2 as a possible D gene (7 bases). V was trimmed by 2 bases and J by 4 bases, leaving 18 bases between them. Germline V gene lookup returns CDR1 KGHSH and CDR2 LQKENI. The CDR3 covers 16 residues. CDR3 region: CASSPIQGGGRYEQYF. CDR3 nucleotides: TGTGCCAGCTCACCAATTCAGGGCGGGGGCCGATACGAGCAGTACTTC.

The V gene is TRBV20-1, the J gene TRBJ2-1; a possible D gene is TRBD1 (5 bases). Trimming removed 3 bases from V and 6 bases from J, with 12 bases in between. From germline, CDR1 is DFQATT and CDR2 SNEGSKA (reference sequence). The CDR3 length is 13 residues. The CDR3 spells CSASLGLGNEQFF. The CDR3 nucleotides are TGCAGTGCTAGTCTGGGGCTAGGCAATGAGCAGTTCTTC.

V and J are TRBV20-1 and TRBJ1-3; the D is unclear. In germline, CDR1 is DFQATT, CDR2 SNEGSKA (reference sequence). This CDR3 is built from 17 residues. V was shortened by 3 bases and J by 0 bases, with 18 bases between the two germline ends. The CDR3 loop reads CSASRSATPLSGNTIYF. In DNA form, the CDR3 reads TGCAGTGCTAGTAGGTCAGCAACACCTCTCTCTGGAAACACCATATATTTT.

The CDR3: CASSSPGRSYEQYF. The CDR3 DNA sequence: TGTGCCAGCAGTTCCCCGGGCAGGTCCTACGAGCAGTACTTC. This chain links TRBV27 with TRBJ2-7; unclear D gene. The ends were cut back, 4 bases at V and 1 base at J, with 11 bases in the middle. The length of the CDR3 is 14 residues. Germline V gene data show CDR1 as MNHEY and CDR2 as SMNVEV (reference sequence).

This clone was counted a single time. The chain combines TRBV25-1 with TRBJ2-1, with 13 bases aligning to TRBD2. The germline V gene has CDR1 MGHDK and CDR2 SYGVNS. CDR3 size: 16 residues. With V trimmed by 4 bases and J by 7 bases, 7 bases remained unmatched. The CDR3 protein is CASSGATSGRWNEQFF. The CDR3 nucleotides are TGTGCCAGCAGTGGGGCGACTAGCGGGAGGTGGAATGAGCAGTTCTTC.

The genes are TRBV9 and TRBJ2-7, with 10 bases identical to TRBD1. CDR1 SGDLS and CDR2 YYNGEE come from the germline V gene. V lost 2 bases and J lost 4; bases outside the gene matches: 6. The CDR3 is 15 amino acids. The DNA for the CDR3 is TGTGCCAGCAGCGTTTCCGGGACAGGGGTGTACGAGCAGTACTTC. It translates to CASSVSGTGVYEQYF. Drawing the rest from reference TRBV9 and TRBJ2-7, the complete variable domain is DSGVTQTPKHLITATGQRVTLRCSPRSGDLSVYWYQQSLDQGLQFLIQYYNGEERAKGNILERFSAQQFPDLHSELNLSSLELGDSALYFCASSVSGTGVYEQYFGPGTRLTVT.

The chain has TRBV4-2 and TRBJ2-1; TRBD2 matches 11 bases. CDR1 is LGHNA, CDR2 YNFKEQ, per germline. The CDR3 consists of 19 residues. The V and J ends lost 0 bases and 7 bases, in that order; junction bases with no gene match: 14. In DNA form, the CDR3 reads TGTGCCAGCAGCCAAGAAGTCGCAGGAACTAGCGGGAGAGGAAATGAGCAGTTCTTC. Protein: CASSQEVAGTSGRGNEQFF.

The CDR3 coding sequence is TGTGCCAGCAGCCAAGATGTGGTCTATGGCTACACCTTC. Its translation is CASSQDVVYGYTF. J is TRBJ1-2 and V is TRBV14, with D uncertain. Trimming removed 0 bases from V and 4 bases from J, with 6 bases in between. CDR3 length: 13 residues. Germline lookup yields CDR1 SGHDN and CDR2 FVKESK.